The 6 T cell receptor beta chains listed next were all sequenced from one sample in a study of post-analysis software for immune sequencing data. Study-level points and caveats: Comparison of patients with controls showed 5 or 6 TRBV segments more frequent in patients, TRBV5-6, TRBV5-1 and TRBV20-1 among them.

These TCRs are of unknown antigen specificity. Unique molecular identifiers tagged the TCR beta cDNA libraries. Each CDR3 protein gets one entry after TCRdb re-called the PCR reads with MiXCR. This sample carries fewer than 550,000 distinct CDR3 sequences, under 40% of them seen once, and the ten largest clones take 4.5% to 7.5%. Input material: blood. All receptors come from a girl under 18 with multiple sclerosis.

The rearrangement joins TRBV5-1 to TRBJ1-2; TRBD1 agrees at 8 bases. CDR1 and CDR2 from the germline V gene are SGHRS and YFSETQ. This CDR3 contains 15 residues. The junction had 9 bases not matched to a gene; V was cut back by 7 bases and J by 1 base. CDR3: CASGSGTGGNYGYTF. Written as DNA, the CDR3 is TGCGCCAGCGGCTCCGGGACAGGCGGTAACTATGGCTACACCTTC.

This rearrangement joins TRBV7-6 to TRBJ2-3; D is unresolved. Trimming removed 3 bases at V and 2 bases at J, with 15 bases between. The CDR3 consists of 16 residues. Germline values: CDR1 SGHVS, CDR2 FNYEAQ. In nucleotides, the CDR3 is TGTGCCAGCAGCTTGACTCCAACAACATCCACAGATACGCAGTATTTT. As protein: CASSLTPTTSTDTQYF.

The chain employs TRBV25-1 and TRBJ2-6, with TRBD2 matching 8 bases. The CDR3 covers 14 residues. Germline loops: CDR1 MGHDK, CDR2 SYGVNS. V lost 8 bases to trimming and J lost 2 bases; unmatched junction nucleotides: 2. The CDR3 DNA sequence: TGTGCCAGCTTTAGCGGGGCTGGGGCCAACGTCCTGACTTTC. Translation gives CASFSGAGANVLTF.

The rearrangement uses TRBV10-3 and TRBJ2-3; maybe TRBD1 (6 bases). Trimming took off 6 bases at V and 4 bases at J, with 11 bases between the two ends. The germline gives CDR1 ENHRY, CDR2 SYGVKD. The CDR3 consists of 13 residues. The DNA of the CDR3 is TGTGCCATCAGGGGGACATCCCCAGATACGCAGTATTTT. Translated: CAIRGTSPDTQYF.

This clonotype was recorded a few times. The CDR3 here is CASSRGRTEAFF. In DNA form, the CDR3 reads TGTGCCAGCAGCAGGGGGAGGACTGAAGCTTTCTTT. This chain connects TRBV6-5 to TRBJ1-1, with TRBD1 matching over 7 bases. Per germline, CDR1 MNHEY and CDR2 SVGAGI. This CDR3 is built from 12 residues. The V and J ends lost 6 bases and 5 bases, in that order; junction bases with no gene match: 3.

The CDR3 coding sequence is TGCAGTGCTAGAGAAGGAGGTTTCGCGACAGGGGGCGCCTGGGCCTACAATGAGCAGTTCTTC. Its translation is CSAREGGFATGGAWAYNEQFF. The V and J genes are TRBV20-1 and TRBJ2-1; 10 nucleotides line up with TRBD1. The CDR3 is made up of 21 amino acids. Germline CDR1 DFQATT, CDR2 SNEGSKA (reference sequence). V shed 0 bases and J 2 bases; nucleotides not matched to a gene: 19.